This T cell receptor (beta chain) was retrieved from a study of blood T cell repertoires in COVID-19. This table comes from immunoSEQ multiplex PCR, and its TCRdb copy is limited to in-frame clones, with some not included. This table holds 90,000 to 120,000 clones, about 89% found once. Sequencing input: peripheral blood. This TCR derives from a man between 50 and 59 years old with acute or convalescent COVID-19.

The chain's CDR3 is CAISEGTGYNTEAFF. The CDR3 DNA reads as TGTGCCATCAGTGAAGGGACAGGGTACAACACTGAAGCTTTCTTT. This chain links TRBV10-3 with TRBJ1-1; 9 bases are a match to TRBD1. The trim removed 3 bases at V and 2 bases at J, leaving 4 bases unmatched. Germline CDR1 ENHRY, CDR2 SYGVKD. The CDR3 covers 15 residues.